A single sample is the source of the 21 T cell receptor beta chains below, sequenced in a study of blood T cell repertoires in COVID-19. Profiling relied on immunoSEQ multiplex PCR, and the TCRdb table lists in-frame clones only, not all of them. The sample records under 150,000 clones, over 70% being singletons. Specimen: peripheral blood. These receptors came from a man over 45 with acute or convalescent COVID-19.

The genes are TRBV7-3 and TRBJ2-1, with a weak D call TRBD1 (6 bases). V was cut by 6 bases and J by 5 bases, with 14 bases left in between. Germline V CDR1 and CDR2: SGHTA, FQGTGA. CDR3 length equals 14 residues. The CDR3 bases are TGTGCCAGCAGTCCGGACCAGGGGCACAATGAGCAGTTCTTC. Translating gives CASSPDQGHNEQFF.

The rearrangement uses TRBV3-1 (or the pseudogene TRBV3-2) and TRBJ1-3; a weak D match, TRBD1 (6 bases). The length of the CDR3 is 15 residues. Germline V gene lookup returns CDR1 LGHDT and CDR2 YNNKEL (reference sequence). Trimming left V 4 bases short and J 4 bases short, with 14 bases between. This CDR3 reads CASSPTGGRGNTIYF. The DNA for the CDR3 is TGTGCCAGCAGCCCGACGGGGGGCCGAGGAAACACCATATATTTT.

The chain has TRBV6-1 and TRBJ2-5, with 7 bases that match TRBD2. V shed 1 base, J shed 5 bases, and the junction held 4 bases outside the gene matches. The CDR3 is made up of 14 amino acids. Germline-derived CDR1 and CDR2 are MNHNS and SASEGT. The DNA for the CDR3 is TGTGCCAGCAGTGAAGGGGCTAGCGGTGAGACCCAGTACTTC. It specifies CASSEGASGETQYF.

The V gene is TRBV4-2, the J gene TRBJ1-2; D unclear. This CDR3 region has 12 residues. The V end lost 0 bases, the J end lost 4 bases, and 3 bases lay between the germline ends. Germline-derived CDR1 and CDR2 are LGHNA and YNFKEQ. The CDR3 nucleotides read TGTGCCAGCAGCCAAGACGTCTATGGCTACACCTTC. This encodes CASSQDVYGYTF.

The chain recombines TRBV6-5 with TRBJ1-2, with 10 bases fitting TRBD1. Germline CDR1 reads MNHEY; CDR2 reads SVGAGI. The CDR3 sequence is 13 residues long. Trimming cost V 6 bases and J 6 bases; bases outside gene matches: 4. In nucleotides, the CDR3 is TGTGCCAGCAGCCGGACAGGGGGACATGGCTACACCTTC. Translated, it gives CASSRTGGHGYTF.

The chain couples TRBV13 to TRBJ2-3, with unresolved D. Trimming took 1 base from V and 4 from J, leaving 6 bases between them. The CDR3 length is 13 residues. Germline values: CDR1 PRHDT, CDR2 FYEKMQ (reference sequence). The CDR3 spells CASSLVSSDTQYF. In DNA, the CDR3 is TGTGCCAGCAGCTTAGTTTCCTCAGATACGCAGTATTTT.

V and J are TRBV5-3 and TRBJ1-6, with a tentative D call TRBD1 (5 bases). TRBV5-3 has ORF status, its function being uncertain. V lost 5 bases and J lost 0, with 15 bases in between. The CDR3 consists of 17 residues. The CDR3 nucleotides are TGTGCCAGAAGTGGCCGGGGGGGAAGCTCCTATAATTCACCCCTCCACTTT. Protein: CARSGRGGSSYNSPLHF.

J is TRBJ2-1 and V is TRBV7-3, with 11 bases lining up with TRBD2. V lost 3 bases to trimming and J lost 4 bases; unmatched junction nucleotides: 5. CDR3 size: 16 residues. CDR1 and CDR2 (germline): SGHTA, FQGTGA. DNA of the CDR3: TGTGCCAGCAGCTTCACTAGCGGGGGTACTTACAATGAGCAGTTCTTC. Its protein is CASSFTSGGTYNEQFF.

This clone was detected once. The V and J genes are TRBV6-5 and TRBJ2-1, with a weak D call TRBD1 (6 bases). Germline lookup yields CDR1 MNHEY and CDR2 SVGAGI. The CDR3 consists of 13 residues. The V end lost 5 bases, the J end lost 7 bases, and 12 bases lay between the germline ends. CDR3 in DNA: TGTGCCAGCAGTCGGCAGGGGAATAATGAGCAGTTCTTC. This sequence encodes CASSRQGNNEQFF.

The chain links TRBV6-5 to TRBJ2-2, with D possibly TRBD1 on 5 matching bases. CDR3 size: 15 residues. V lost 4 bases, J lost 1 base, and 10 bases lay in between. From germline, CDR1 is MNHEY and CDR2 SVGAGI. CDR3 nucleotide sequence: TGTGCCAGCAGTTCTCATCAGGGGAACACCGGGGAGCTGTTTTTT. Residues: CASSSHQGNTGELFF.

V usage is TRBV5-6 and J usage is TRBJ2-7; 9 bases are shared with TRBD1. The CDR3 sequence is 14 residues long. Losses at the gene ends were 2 bases for V and 12 bases for J; bases not matched to a gene: 12. Germline values: CDR1 SGHDT, CDR2 YYEEEE. In nucleotides, the CDR3 is TGTGCCAGCAGCTTTACGGACAGGGGCCCTCCCTCGTACGTC. This codes for CASSFTDRGPPSYV.

This chain links TRBV4-2 with TRBJ2-2, with TRBD2 matching 13 bases. The CDR3 extends over 18 amino acids. Germline assignment: CDR1 LGHNA and CDR2 YNFKEQ. V trimming: 4 bases; J trimming: 2 bases; junction bases outside the gene matches: 7. The CDR3 is CASSRLLAGGVNTGELFF. The CDR3 coding sequence is TGTGCCAGCAGCCGCTTACTAGCGGGGGGGGTCAACACCGGGGAGCTGTTTTTT.

This chain links TRBV28 with TRBJ1-4, with D hard to call. V lost 3 bases to trimming and J lost 4 bases, with 9 bases between them. The CDR3 contains 14 residues. CDR1 MDHEN and CDR2 SYDVKM come from the germline V gene. The CDR3, as DNA: TGTGCCAGCAGTTTCTGGGAGGATAATGAAAAACTGTTTTTT. This translates into CASSFWEDNEKLFF.

This clone was counted a few times. This chain uses TRBV7-8 with TRBJ1-2; perhaps TRBD1 as D (5 bases). V was trimmed by 5 bases and J by 8 bases, leaving 21 bases between them. Germline V gene data show CDR1 as SGHVS and CDR2 as FQNEAQ. The CDR3 covers 15 residues. The CDR3: CASSQRLGGIYGYTF. CDR3 in DNA: TGTGCCAGCAGCCAGAGATTGGGGGGAATTTACGGCTACACCTTC.

This clone was recorded a few times. For the CDR3, the DNA is TGTGCCAGCAGCCAAGATCCGGCGGCTGAAGGAACTGAAGCTTTCTTT. This codes for CASSQDPAAEGTEAFF. The chain is built from TRBV4-2 and TRBJ1-1; D uncertain. CDR1 is LGHNA and CDR2 is YNFKEQ in the germline V gene. This CDR3 spans 16 amino acids. V lost 0 bases to trimming and J lost 5 bases, with 16 bases between them.

Note on this clone: Germline is not matched at one junction end, which may reflect a read error. The chain employs TRBV12-3 or TRBV12-4 and TRBJ2-1; D gene uncertain. The CDR3 sequence is 11 residues long. The DNA of the CDR3 is TGTGCCAGCAGTTTCTACGATGAGCAGTTCTTC. Translation: CASSFYDEQFF.

This clone was recorded only once. The J gene is TRBJ2-7, the V gene TRBV5-6; D gene uncertain. With 4 bases removed from V and 0 bases from J, the gap between germline ends came to 8 bases. CDR1 and CDR2 from the germline V gene are SGHDT and YYEEEE. The CDR3 is made up of 13 amino acids. The CDR3 protein is CASSVVDSYEQYF. The CDR3 DNA is TGTGCCAGCAGCGTGGTAGACTCCTACGAGCAGTACTTC.

The rearrangement uses TRBV4-1 and TRBJ2-2, with 10 bases matching TRBD2. There are 17 residues in the CDR3. J gave up 1 base and V 4 bases, and 6 bases lay outside the gene matches. Looked up from germline, CDR1 is MGHRA and CDR2 is YSYEKL. The CDR3 region has the DNA TGCGCCAGCAGCCTCCGGACTAGCGGACTGAACACCGGGGAGCTGTTTTTT. It is translated as CASSLRTSGLNTGELFF.

The J gene is TRBJ1-1, the V gene TRBV2, with 7 nucleotides matching TRBD1. The germline gives CDR1 SNHLY, CDR2 FYNNEI. The CDR3 has 14 residues. The trim removed 5 bases at V and 5 bases at J, leaving 8 bases unmatched. CDR3 nucleotides: TGTGCCAGCAGTTCGACAGGGCCCGTTACTGAAGCTTTCTTT. It codes for CASSSTGPVTEAFF.

The chain uses TRBV7-2 and TRBJ1-1; 7 bases are shared with TRBD1. V was pared by 5 bases and J by 4 bases, with 7 bases of the junction left unmatched. Germline V CDR1 and CDR2: SGHTA, FQGNSA. The CDR3 runs to 14 residues. The CDR3 DNA reads TGTGCCAGCAGCACTCAGGGGGGTGGCACTGAAGCTTTCTTT. Encoded protein: CASSTQGGGTEAFF.

The chain has TRBV9 and TRBJ1-1; weak D call: TRBD1 (6 bases). Germline V gives CDR1 SGDLS, CDR2 YYNGEE. V lost 4 bases to trimming and J lost 1 base, with 14 bases between them. There are 15 residues in the CDR3. The CDR3 sequence: CASSSVDSKNTEAFF. The CDR3 coding sequence is TGTGCCAGCAGCTCCGTGGACAGCAAGAACACTGAAGCTTTCTTT.